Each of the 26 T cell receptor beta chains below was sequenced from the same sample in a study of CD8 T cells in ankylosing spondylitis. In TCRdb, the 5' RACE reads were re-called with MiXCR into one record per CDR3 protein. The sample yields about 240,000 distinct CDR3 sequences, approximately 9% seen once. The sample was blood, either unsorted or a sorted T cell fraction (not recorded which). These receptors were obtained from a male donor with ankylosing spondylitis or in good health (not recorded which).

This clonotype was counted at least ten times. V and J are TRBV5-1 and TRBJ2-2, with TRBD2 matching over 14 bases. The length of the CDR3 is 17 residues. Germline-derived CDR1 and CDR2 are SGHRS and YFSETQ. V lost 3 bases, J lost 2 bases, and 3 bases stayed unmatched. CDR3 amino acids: CASSSGLAGENTGELFF. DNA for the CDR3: TGCGCCAGCAGCTCGGGACTAGCGGGGGAAAACACCGGGGAGCTGTTTTTT.

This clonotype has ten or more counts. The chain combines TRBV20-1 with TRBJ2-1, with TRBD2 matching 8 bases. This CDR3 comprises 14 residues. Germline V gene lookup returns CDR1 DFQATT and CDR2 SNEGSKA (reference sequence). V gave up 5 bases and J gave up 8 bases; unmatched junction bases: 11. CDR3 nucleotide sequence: TGCAGTGCTGGGGGCCGGGGGGGCCGGGATGAGCAGTTCTTC. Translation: CSAGGRGGRDEQFF.

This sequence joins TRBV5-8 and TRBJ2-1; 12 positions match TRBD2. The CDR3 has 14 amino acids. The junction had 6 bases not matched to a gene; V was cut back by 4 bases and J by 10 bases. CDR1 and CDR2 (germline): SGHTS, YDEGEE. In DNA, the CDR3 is TGTGCCAGCAGCGCACTAGCGGGAGGCCGCGAGCAGTTCTTC. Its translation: CASSALAGGREQFF.

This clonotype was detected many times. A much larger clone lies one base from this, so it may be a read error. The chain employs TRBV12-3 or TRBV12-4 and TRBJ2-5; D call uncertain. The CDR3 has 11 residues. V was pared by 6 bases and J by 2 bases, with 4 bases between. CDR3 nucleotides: TGTGCCAGCAGAGCTCAAGAGACCCAGTACTTC. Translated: CASRAQETQYF.

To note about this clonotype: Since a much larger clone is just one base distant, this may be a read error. The CDR3 loop reads CASSQDIASITDTQFF. The CDR3 DNA follows: TGTGCCAGCAGCCAAGATATTGCCTCTATCACAGATACGCAGTTTTTT. The chain carries TRBV3-1 and TRBJ2-3; D is unresolved. The CDR3 loop spans 16 amino acids. Germline CDR1 LGHDT, CDR2 YNNKEL (reference sequence).

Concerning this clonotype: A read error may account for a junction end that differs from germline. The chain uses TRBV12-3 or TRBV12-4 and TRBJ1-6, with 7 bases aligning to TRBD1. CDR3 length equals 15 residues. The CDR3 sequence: CASRISGTENSPLLF. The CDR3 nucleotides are TGTGCCAGCAGGATCTCCGGGACAGAGAATTCACCCCTCCTCTTT.

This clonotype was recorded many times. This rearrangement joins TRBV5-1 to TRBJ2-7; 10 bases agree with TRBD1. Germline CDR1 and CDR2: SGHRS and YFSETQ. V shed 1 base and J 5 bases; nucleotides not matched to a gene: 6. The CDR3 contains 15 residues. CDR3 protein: CASSLPGTGANEQYF. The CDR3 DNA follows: TGCGCCAGCAGCTTGCCGGGGACAGGGGCGAACGAGCAGTACTTC.

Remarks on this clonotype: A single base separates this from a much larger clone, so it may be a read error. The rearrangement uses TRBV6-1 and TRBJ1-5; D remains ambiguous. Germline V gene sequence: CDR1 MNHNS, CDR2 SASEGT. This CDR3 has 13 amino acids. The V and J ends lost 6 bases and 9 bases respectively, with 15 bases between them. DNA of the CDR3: TGTGCCAGCAGGCTTAGGGAGGGTCCGCCCCAGCATTTT. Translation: CASRLREGPPQHF.

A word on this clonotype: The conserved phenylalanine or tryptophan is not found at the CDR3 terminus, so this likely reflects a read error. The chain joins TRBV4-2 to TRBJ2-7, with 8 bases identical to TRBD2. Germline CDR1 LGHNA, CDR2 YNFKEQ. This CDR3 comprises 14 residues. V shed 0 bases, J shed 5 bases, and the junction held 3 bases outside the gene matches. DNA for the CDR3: TGTGCCAGCAGCCAAGATGGAGCGGGGGACGAGCAGTACTTA. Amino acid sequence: CASSQDGAGDEQYL.

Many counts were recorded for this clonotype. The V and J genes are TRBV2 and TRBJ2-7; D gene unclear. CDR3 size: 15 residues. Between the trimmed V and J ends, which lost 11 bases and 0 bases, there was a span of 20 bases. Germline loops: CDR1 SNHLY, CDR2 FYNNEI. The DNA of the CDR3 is TGTGCCGAATTTATAAGGGCAGATCTCTCCTACGAGCAGTACTTC. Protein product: CAEFIRADLSYEQYF.

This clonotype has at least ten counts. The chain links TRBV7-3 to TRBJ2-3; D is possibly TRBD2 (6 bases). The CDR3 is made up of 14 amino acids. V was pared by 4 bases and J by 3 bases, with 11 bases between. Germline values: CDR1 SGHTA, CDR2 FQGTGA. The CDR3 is CASSWGGKTDTQYF. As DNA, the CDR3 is TGTGCCAGCAGCTGGGGCGGGAAGACAGATACGCAGTATTTT.

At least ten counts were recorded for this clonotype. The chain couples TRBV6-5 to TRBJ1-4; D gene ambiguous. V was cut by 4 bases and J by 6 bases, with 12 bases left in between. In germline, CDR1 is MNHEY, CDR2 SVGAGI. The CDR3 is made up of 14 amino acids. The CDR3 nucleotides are TGTGCCAGCAGTTTAGGCAGTAACGATGAAAAACTGTTTTTT. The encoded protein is CASSLGSNDEKLFF.

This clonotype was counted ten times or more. CDR3 bases: TGTGCCAGCAGTTTTGGACAGGGGGTCGGAGGCTACACCTTC. Translated, it gives CASSFGQGVGGYTF. V and J are TRBV12-3 or TRBV12-4 and TRBJ1-2; 10 bases align to TRBD1. The junction had 6 bases not matched to a gene; V was cut back by 3 bases and J by 8 bases. This CDR3 contains 14 residues.

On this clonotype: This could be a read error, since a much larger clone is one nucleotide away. In nucleotides, the CDR3 is TGTGCCAGCGGGGAAAGGCGGCGGTCCGGGGAGCTGTTTTTT. Amino acids: CASGERRRSGELFF. J is TRBJ2-2 and V is TRBV12-3 or TRBV12-4; no firm D call. The CDR3 runs 14 residues. V lost 8 bases to trimming and J lost 6 bases, with 16 bases between them.

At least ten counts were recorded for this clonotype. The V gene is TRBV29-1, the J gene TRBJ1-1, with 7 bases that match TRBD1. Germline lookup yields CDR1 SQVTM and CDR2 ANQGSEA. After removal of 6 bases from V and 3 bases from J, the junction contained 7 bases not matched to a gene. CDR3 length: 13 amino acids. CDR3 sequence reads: CSVVQGSYTEAFF. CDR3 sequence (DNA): TGCAGCGTCGTACAGGGGAGTTACACTGAAGCTTTCTTT.

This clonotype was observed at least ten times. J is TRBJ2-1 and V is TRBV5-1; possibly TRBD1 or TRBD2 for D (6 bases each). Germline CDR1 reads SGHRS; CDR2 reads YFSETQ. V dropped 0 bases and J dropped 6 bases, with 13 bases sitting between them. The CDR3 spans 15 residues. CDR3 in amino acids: CASSLVAGTINEQFF. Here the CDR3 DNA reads TGCGCCAGCAGCTTGGTTGCGGGGACAATCAATGAGCAGTTCTTC.

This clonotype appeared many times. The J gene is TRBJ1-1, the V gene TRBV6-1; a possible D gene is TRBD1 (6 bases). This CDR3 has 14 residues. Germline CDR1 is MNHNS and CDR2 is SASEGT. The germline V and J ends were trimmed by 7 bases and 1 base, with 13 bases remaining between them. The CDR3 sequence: CASMGGLRNTEAFF. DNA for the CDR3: TGTGCCAGCATGGGGGGGCTGAGGAACACTGAAGCTTTCTTT.

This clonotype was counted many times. Here the CDR3 reads CASRDSISYEQYF. The CDR3 nucleotides read TGTGCCAGCAGGGACAGTATATCCTACGAGCAGTACTTC. The V gene is TRBV12-3 or TRBV12-4, the J gene TRBJ2-7, with a tentative D call TRBD1 (6 bases). Trimming removed 6 bases from V and 1 base from J, with 10 bases in between. CDR3 size: 13 residues.

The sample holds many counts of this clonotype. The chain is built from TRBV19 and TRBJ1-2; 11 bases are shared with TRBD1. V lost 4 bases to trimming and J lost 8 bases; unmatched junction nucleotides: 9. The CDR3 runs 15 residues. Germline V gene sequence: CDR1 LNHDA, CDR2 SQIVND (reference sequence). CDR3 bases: TGTGCCAGTAGTACGGGTCTGGGACAGGGGGACGGCTACACCTTC. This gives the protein CASSTGLGQGDGYTF.

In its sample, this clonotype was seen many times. CDR3 DNA sequence: TGTGCCAGCAGCTTAGATACTGTGGTGAACACTGAAGCTTTCTTT. It encodes CASSLDTVVNTEAFF. The chain couples TRBV11-1 to TRBJ1-1; D unresolved. This CDR3 region has 15 residues. Trimming removed 1 base at V and 0 bases at J, with 9 bases between. CDR1 is SGHAT, CDR2 FQDESV, per germline (reference sequence).

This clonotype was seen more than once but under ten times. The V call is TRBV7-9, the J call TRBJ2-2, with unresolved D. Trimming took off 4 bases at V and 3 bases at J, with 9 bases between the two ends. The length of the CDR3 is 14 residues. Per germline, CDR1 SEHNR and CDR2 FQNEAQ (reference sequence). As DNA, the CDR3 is TGTGCCAGCAGCTCCGAGAGATACACCGGGGAGCTGTTTTTT. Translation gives CASSSERYTGELFF.

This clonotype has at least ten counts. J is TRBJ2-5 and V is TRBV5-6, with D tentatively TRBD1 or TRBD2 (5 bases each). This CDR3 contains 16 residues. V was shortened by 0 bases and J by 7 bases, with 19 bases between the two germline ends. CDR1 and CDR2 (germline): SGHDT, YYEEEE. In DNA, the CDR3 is TGTGCCAGCAGCTTGGACCGGGACCGGGGACGAACGACCCAGTACTTC. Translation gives CASSLDRDRGRTTQYF.

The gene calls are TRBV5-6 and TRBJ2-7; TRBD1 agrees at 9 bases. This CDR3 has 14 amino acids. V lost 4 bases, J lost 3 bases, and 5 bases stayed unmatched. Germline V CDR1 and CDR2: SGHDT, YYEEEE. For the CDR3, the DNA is TGTGCCAGCAGCGGGGACAGGGCGATCTACGAGCAGTACTTC. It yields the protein CASSGDRAIYEQYF. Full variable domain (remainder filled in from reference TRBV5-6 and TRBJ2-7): DAGVTQSPTHLIKTRGQQVTLRCSPKSGHDTVSWYQQALGQGPQFIFQYYEEEERQRGNFPDRFSGHQFPNYSSELNVNALLLGDSALYLCASSGDRAIYEQYFGPGTRLTVT.

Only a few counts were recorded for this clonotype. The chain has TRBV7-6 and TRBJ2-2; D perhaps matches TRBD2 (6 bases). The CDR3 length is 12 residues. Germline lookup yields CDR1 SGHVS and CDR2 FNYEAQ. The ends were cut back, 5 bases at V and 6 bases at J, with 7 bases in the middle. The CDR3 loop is CASSERAGELFF. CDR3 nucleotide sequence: TGTGCCAGCAGCGAGCGGGCCGGGGAGCTGTTTTTT.

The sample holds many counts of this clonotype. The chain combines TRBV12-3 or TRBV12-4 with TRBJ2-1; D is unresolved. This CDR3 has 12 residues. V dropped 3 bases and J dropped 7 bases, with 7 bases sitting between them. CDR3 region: CASSFHGNEQFF. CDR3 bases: TGTGCCAGCAGTTTTCACGGGAATGAGCAGTTCTTC.

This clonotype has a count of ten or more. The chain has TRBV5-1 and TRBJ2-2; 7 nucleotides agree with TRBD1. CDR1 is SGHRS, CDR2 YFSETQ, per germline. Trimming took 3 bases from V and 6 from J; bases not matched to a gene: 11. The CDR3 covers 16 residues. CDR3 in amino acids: CASSSSGTAASGELFF. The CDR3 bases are TGCGCCAGCAGCTCGTCTGGGACAGCCGCCTCCGGGGAGCTGTTTTTT.